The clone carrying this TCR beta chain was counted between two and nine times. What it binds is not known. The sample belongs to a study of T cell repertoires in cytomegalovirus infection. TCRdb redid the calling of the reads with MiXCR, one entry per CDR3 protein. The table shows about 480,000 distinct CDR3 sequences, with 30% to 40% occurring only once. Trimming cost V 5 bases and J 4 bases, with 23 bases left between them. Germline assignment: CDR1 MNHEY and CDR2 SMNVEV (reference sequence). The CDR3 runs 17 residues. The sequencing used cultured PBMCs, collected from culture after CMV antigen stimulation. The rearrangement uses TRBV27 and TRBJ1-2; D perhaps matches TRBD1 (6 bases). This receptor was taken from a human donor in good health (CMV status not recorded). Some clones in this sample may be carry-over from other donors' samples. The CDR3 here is CASSPFEGQPTFYGYTF. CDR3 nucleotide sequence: TGTGCCAGCAGTCCCTTCGAAGGACAGCCAACGTTCTATGGCTACACCTTC.